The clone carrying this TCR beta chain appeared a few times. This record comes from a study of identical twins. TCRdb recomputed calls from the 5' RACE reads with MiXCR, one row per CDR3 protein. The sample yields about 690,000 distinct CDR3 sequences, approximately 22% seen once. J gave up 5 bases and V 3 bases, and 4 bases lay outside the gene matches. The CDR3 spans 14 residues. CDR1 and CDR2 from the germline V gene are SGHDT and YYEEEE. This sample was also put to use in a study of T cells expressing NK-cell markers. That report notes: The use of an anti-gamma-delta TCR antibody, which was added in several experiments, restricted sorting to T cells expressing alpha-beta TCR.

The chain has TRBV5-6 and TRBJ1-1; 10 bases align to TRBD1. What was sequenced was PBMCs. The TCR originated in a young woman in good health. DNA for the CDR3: TGTGCCAGCAGCTGGGACAGGGGATGGACTGAAGCTTTCTTT. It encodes CASSWDRGWTEAFF. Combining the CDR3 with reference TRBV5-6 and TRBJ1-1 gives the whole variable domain DAGVTQSPTHLIKTRGQQVTLRCSPKSGHDTVSWYQQALGQGPQFIFQYYEEEERQRGNFPDRFSGHQFPNYSSELNVNALLLGDSALYLCASSWDRGWTEAFFGQGTRLTVV.